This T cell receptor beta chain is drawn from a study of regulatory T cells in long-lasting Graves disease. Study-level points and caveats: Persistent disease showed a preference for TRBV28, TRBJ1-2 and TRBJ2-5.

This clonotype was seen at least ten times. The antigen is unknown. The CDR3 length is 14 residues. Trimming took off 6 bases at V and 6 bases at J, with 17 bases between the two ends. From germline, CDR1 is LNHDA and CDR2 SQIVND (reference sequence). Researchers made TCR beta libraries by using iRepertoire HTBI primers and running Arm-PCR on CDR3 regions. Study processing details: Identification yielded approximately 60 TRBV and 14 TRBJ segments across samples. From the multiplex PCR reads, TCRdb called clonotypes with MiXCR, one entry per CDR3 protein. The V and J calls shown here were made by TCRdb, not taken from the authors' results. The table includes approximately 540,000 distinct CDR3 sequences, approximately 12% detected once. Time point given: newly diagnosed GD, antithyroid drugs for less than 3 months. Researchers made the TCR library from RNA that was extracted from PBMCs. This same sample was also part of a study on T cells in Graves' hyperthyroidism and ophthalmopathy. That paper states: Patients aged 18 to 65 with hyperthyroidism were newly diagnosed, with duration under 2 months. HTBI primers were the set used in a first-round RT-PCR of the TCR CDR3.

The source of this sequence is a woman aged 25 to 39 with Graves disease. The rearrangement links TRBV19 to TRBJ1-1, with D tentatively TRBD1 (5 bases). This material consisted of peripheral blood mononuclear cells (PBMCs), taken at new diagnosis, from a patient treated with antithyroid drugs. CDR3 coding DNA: TGTGCCAGTAGGGACCAGGGCACGGTCGCTGAAGCTTTCTTT. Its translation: CASRDQGTVAEAFF.